The clone carrying this T cell receptor beta chain was seen a few times. What it binds is not known. Using constant-segment primers, 5'RACE produced TCR alpha and TCR beta cDNA libraries carrying sample barcodes and UMIs. TCRdb re-called the 5' RACE reads with MiXCR, one entry per CDR3 protein. The sample has about 340,000 distinct CDR3 sequences; 10% to 15% are singletons. Germline CDR1 is LGHNA and CDR2 is YNFKEQ. The ends lost 4 bases at V and 6 bases at J; junction bases unmatched: 17. This CDR3 spans 17 amino acids. This record belongs to a study of T-cell memory formation after mild COVID-19. Points from the study as a whole: The finding that pre-infection memory included some responding clones suggested that cross-reactive memory joined. CD4/CD8 balance characterized clones contracting day 15 to 85, and CD4+ skew characterized later expanders. Mainly CM and EM harbored the contracting CD4+ clones; mainly EMRA harbored the CD8+ ones.

This clonotype originated in a man aged 18 to 29 who had mild COVID-19 (a few samples of this study predate the infection). Cell type and time point are not known. The sample comprised PBMCs or a T cell subset sorted from them (not recorded which). The chain links TRBV4-2 to TRBJ2-7; 8 bases match TRBD1. This chain's CDR3 is CASSLTSGGTSPGEQYF. CDR3 nucleotides: TGTGCCAGCAGCCTCACCTCAGGGGGCACCTCCCCGGGCGAGCAGTACTTC.